These 8 T cell receptor beta chains were all obtained from the same sample, sequenced in a study of blood T cell repertoires in COVID-19. Clones were sequenced by immunoSEQ multiplex PCR, and TCRdb holds only the in-frame ones, with some missing. The table has some 220,000 clones, less than 90% seen once. Sequenced material: peripheral blood. The receptors stem from a woman aged 55 to 70 who had recovered from COVID-19.

The chain links TRBV6-2 or TRBV6-3 to TRBJ2-7; the match to TRBD1 covers 7 bases. Germline CDR1 is MNHEY and CDR2 is SVGEGT. V trimming: 6 bases; J trimming: 4 bases; junction bases outside the gene matches: 6. The CDR3 spans 13 residues. CDR3 bases: TGTGCCAGCAGCAGGGACAGATGGTACGAGCAGTACTTC. The encoded protein is CASSRDRWYEQYF.

This clone was found a few times. The gene calls are TRBV4-3 and TRBJ1-6; D unclear. Looked up from germline, CDR1 is LGHNA and CDR2 is YSLEER. This CDR3 comprises 15 residues. The V end lost 3 bases, the J end lost 8 bases, and 14 bases lay between the germline ends. CDR3 sequence: CASSQNPGMDSPLHF. In DNA form, the CDR3 reads TGCGCCAGCAGCCAGAACCCGGGTATGGATTCACCCCTCCACTTT.

The rearrangement joins TRBV5-8 to TRBJ1-5, with D perhaps TRBD1 (6 bases). Germline V gives CDR1 SGHTS, CDR2 YDEGEE. V lost 2 bases, J lost 3 bases, and 9 bases lay in between. The CDR3 is 14 residues long. The CDR3 spells CASSFGQYNQPQHF. CDR3 bases: TGTGCCAGCAGCTTCGGACAGTACAATCAGCCCCAGCATTTT. Full variable domain (missing parts from reference TRBV5-8 and TRBJ1-5): EAGVTQSPTHLIKTRGQQATLRCSPISGHTSVYWYQQALGLGLQFLLWYDEGEERNRGNFPPRFSGRQFPNYSSELNVNALELEDSALYLCASSFGQYNQPQHFGDGTRLSIL.

The chain couples TRBV5-1 to TRBJ2-1, with 7 bases that match TRBD2. The trim removed 4 bases at V and 8 bases at J, leaving 12 bases unmatched. The germline V gene has CDR1 SGHRS and CDR2 YFSETQ. The CDR3 has 15 amino acids. The CDR3 nucleotides are TGCGCCAGCAGCGCCACTGGCGGGGGTGGTGATGAGCAGTTCTTC. Translation gives CASSATGGGGDEQFF. The variable domain in full, completed from reference TRBV5-1 and TRBJ2-1, reads KAGVTQTPRYLIKTRGQQVTLSCSPISGHRSVSWYQQTPGQGLQFLFEYFSETQRNKGNFPGRFSGRQFSNSRSEMNVSTLELGDSALYLCASSATGGGGDEQFFGPGTRLTVL.

The CDR3 sequence: CASSYGVPTDTQYF. CDR3 DNA sequence: TGTGCCAGCAGCTACGGGGTTCCCACAGATACGCAGTATTTT. The J gene is TRBJ2-3, the V gene TRBV7-2; perhaps TRBD2 as D (5 bases). Trimming took 4 bases from V and 2 from J, leaving 10 bases between them. The CDR3 runs 14 residues. Germline V lookup: CDR1 SGHTA, CDR2 FQGNSA. Looking up the rest from reference TRBV7-2 and TRBJ2-3 gives the full variable domain: GAGVSQSPSNKVTEKGKDVELRCDPISGHTALYWYRQSLGQGLEFLIYFQGNSAPDKSGLPSDRFSAERTGGSVSTLTIQRTQQEDSAVYLCASSYGVPTDTQYFGPGTRLTVL.

The chain combines TRBV7-9 with TRBJ1-2, with 7 bases lining up with TRBD1. The junction had 15 bases not matched to a gene; V was cut back by 5 bases and J by 6 bases. This CDR3 is 16 amino acids long. Germline-derived CDR1 and CDR2 are SEHNR and FQNEAQ (reference sequence). In DNA form, the CDR3 reads TGTGCCAGCAGCCCCTGGGGGGCAGGGGGAGGAAATGGCTACACCTTC. This encodes CASSPWGAGGGNGYTF.

This sequence joins TRBV7-3 and TRBJ2-1; TRBD2 aligns across 9 bases. J gave up 5 bases and V 5 bases, and 7 bases lay outside the gene matches. In germline, CDR1 is SGHTA, CDR2 FQGTGA. This CDR3 comprises 15 residues. In nucleotides, the CDR3 is TGTGCCAGCAGCCTAGATAGCGGGGGCCACAATGAGCAGTTCTTC. Protein product: CASSLDSGGHNEQFF.

This clone was seen just once. This chain links TRBV7-9 with TRBJ1-2, with TRBD1 as a possible D gene (6 bases). CDR1 SEHNR and CDR2 FQNEAQ come from the germline V gene (reference sequence). CDR3 length equals 15 residues. V was cut by 1 base and J by 4 bases, with 13 bases left in between. The CDR3 here is CASSLGRQDAYGYTF. In DNA, the CDR3 is TGTGCCAGCAGCTTAGGGCGACAGGACGCCTATGGCTACACCTTC.